These T cell receptor beta chains were read from a single sample in a study of T cells in localized non-small cell lung cancer. Some clones are missing from TCRdb's copy, which holds only in-frame ones; the method was immunoSEQ multiplex PCR. The table includes over 10,000 clones, 28% detected once. The sequenced sample was lung tumor tissue, obtained before any cancer treatment. These receptor sequences come from a female donor aged 60 or older with stage I lung adenocarcinoma. Both conserved end residues are part of each CDR3. The D gene is left open where the match is weak. Size is omitted from some rows. Given values are once, few, many or a class for expanded clones.

d_call clone_size j_call v_call cdr3_aa cdr3_nt
- once TRBJ1-3 TRBV5-1 CASSPSGAGNIIYF TGCGCCAGCAGCCCATCGGGTGCTGGAAACATCATATATTTT
TRBD2 - TRBJ2-1 TRBV30 CAWSDGTSFYNEQFF TGTGCCTGGAGCGATGGGACTAGTTTCTACAATGAGCAGTTCTTC
- - TRBJ2-7 TRBV11-3 CASSPRTMGREQYF TGTGCCAGCAGCCCCCGGACAATGGGTCGGGAGCAGTACTTC
- many TRBJ1-3 TRBV6-1 CASSEDRAGTIYF TGTGCCAGCAGTGAAGATAGGGCGGGCACCATATATTTT
- - TRBJ1-4 TRBV28 CASTALREKLFF TGTGCCAGCACCGCTTTGCGGGAAAAACTGTTTTTT
TRBD1 few TRBJ2-2 TRBV6-8 CASSYSGQGIGELFF TGTGCCAGCAGTTACTCGGGACAGGGAATCGGGGAGCTGTTTTTT
TRBD2 - TRBJ2-1 TRBV15 CATSRDRLAGSNEQFF TGTGCCACCAGCAGAGATCGGCTAGCGGGGTCCAATGAGCAGTTCTTC
TRBD1 - TRBJ1-6 TRBV19 CASKLDRGNSPLHF TGTGCCAGTAAGCTAGACAGGGGGAATTCACCCCTCCACTTT
- - TRBJ2-3 TRBV18 CASSLAEDTQYF TGTGCCAGCTCACTGGCGGAAGATACGCAGTATTTT
- few TRBJ1-1 TRBV6-8 CASREGDYTEAFF TGTGCCAGCAGGGAGGGGGATTACACTGAAGCTTTCTTT
TRBD2 - TRBJ2-1 TRBV6-8 CASSTRGGAHEQFF TGTGCCAGCAGTACCCGCGGGGGGGCCCATGAGCAGTTCTTC
- few TRBJ1-4 TRBV19 CASSIGLRGDEKLFF TGTGCCAGTAGTATAGGCCTCAGGGGAGATGAAAAACTGTTTTTT
TRBD2 few TRBJ2-1 TRBV6-8 CAIKGQRGAEANEQFF TGTGCCATCAAGGGCCAGCGGGGGGCCGAGGCGAATGAGCAGTTCTTC
- - TRBJ2-1 TRBV19 CASSLQGTWQFF TGTGCCAGTAGTCTACAGGGTACATGGCAGTTCTTC
TRBD2 - TRBJ2-2 TRBV11-3 CASSYGGGRTGELFF TGTGCCAGCAGCTACGGCGGGGGTAGGACCGGGGAGCTGTTTTTT
- - TRBJ1-3 TRBV18 CASSLSSAGSGNTIYF TGTGCCAGCTCCCTCAGCTCCGCAGGGTCTGGAAACACCATATATTTT
- - TRBJ1-3 TRBV9 CASSETVSSGNTIYF TGTGCCAGCAGCGAGACAGTTTCCTCTGGAAACACCATATATTTT
- many TRBJ2-7 TRBV6-8 CASSLLGIYEQYF TGTGCCAGCAGTTTGCTGGGCATCTACGAGCAGTACTTC
- few TRBJ2-7 TRBV1 CTSSQDLRASGRSSYEQYF TGCACCAGCAGCCAAGATCTTAGGGCTAGCGGGAGGAGCTCCTACGAGCAGTACTTC